The clone carrying this T cell receptor (beta chain) has a handful of counts. Its antigen remains unidentified. The sample comes from a study of T-cell memory formation after mild COVID-19. Study-level results: Those CD4+ clones that contracted were mainly in CM and EM (CD8+ ones in EMRA). There was a balanced CD4/CD8 profile in clones contracting day 15 to 85, and later expanders leaned CD4+. Memory sampled before infection contained some responding clones, suggesting cross-reactive memory joined.

The CDR3 is 14 residues long. Germline assignment: CDR1 LGHDT and CDR2 YNNKEL (reference sequence). Trimming at V came to 0 bases and at J to 7 bases, leaving 3 bases not matched to a gene. From 5'RACE with constant-segment primers came TCR alpha and TCR beta cDNA libraries that carried sample barcodes and UMIs. MiXCR, applied by TCRdb to the 5' RACE reads, yields one record per CDR3 protein. The sample comprises approximately 500,000 distinct CDR3 sequences, 20% to 30% of which are singletons, and around 12% rests with the top ten. The rearrangement links TRBV3-1 to TRBJ2-1; 7 bases are a match to TRBD2. Sequencing input: PBMCs or a T cell subset sorted from them (not recorded which). This clonotype originated in an adult woman who had mild COVID-19 (a few samples of this study predate the infection). Cell type and time point are not known. CDR3 sequence reads: CASSQDPGGNEQFF. CDR3 sequence (DNA): TGTGCCAGCAGCCAAGATCCCGGGGGGAATGAGCAGTTCTTC.